This entry lists 29 T cell receptor beta chains sequenced from one sample in a study of blood T cell repertoires in COVID-19. Profiling relied on immunoSEQ multiplex PCR, and the TCRdb table lists in-frame clones only, not all of them. The sample lists fewer than 350,000 clones, about 82% occurring once. What was sequenced was peripheral blood. These receptors all stem from a woman aged 50 to 65 with active or convalescent COVID-19.

This clone was picked up one time. The J gene is TRBJ1-2, the V gene TRBV10-3; D not certain. Germline V gene sequence: CDR1 ENHRY, CDR2 SYGVKD. The CDR3 totals 17 residues. V lost 2 bases to trimming and J lost 8 bases, with 24 bases between them. CDR3: CAISEPISRTLRGGYTF. The CDR3 nucleotides are TGTGCCATCAGTGAGCCGATCTCAAGGACGTTACGCGGGGGCTACACCTTC.

This clone has only one observation. The V and J genes are TRBV6-1 and TRBJ2-3; 13 bases fit TRBD2. The CDR3 is 16 amino acids. Per the germline V gene, CDR1 is MNHNS and CDR2 is SASEGT. The J segment lost 2 bases and the V segment lost 4 bases, leaving 3 bases of the junction unmatched. The CDR3 is CASSGGLAGFTDTQYF. The CDR3 DNA is TGTGCCAGCAGTGGGGGACTAGCGGGATTCACAGATACGCAGTATTTT.

V usage is TRBV27 and J usage is TRBJ1-2; possibly TRBD1 for D (5 bases). The CDR3 length is 14 residues. Per the germline V gene, CDR1 is MNHEY and CDR2 is SMNVEV (reference sequence). The V gene lost 3 bases and the J gene lost 0 bases, with 8 bases spanning the gap. CDR3: CASSFDRANYGYTF. CDR3 DNA sequence: TGTGCCAGCAGTTTCGACAGAGCTAACTATGGCTACACCTTC.

The chain carries TRBV5-1 and TRBJ2-2, with TRBD1 matching over 8 bases. The CDR3 runs to 13 residues. Per the germline V gene, CDR1 is SGHRS and CDR2 is YFSETQ. The J segment lost 2 bases and the V segment lost 7 bases, leaving 1 base of the junction unmatched. The CDR3 region is CASAGGNTGELFF. Here the CDR3 DNA reads TGCGCCAGCGCAGGGGGCAACACCGGGGAGCTGTTTTTT.

The chain couples TRBV7-8 to TRBJ2-2; no firm D call. Germline V gene sequence: CDR1 SGHVS, CDR2 FQNEAQ. Trimming removed 0 bases at V and 7 bases at J, with 3 bases between. The length of the CDR3 is 12 residues. In DNA form, the CDR3 reads TGTGCCAGCAGCTTAGCTATCGGGGAGCTGTTTTTT. Its translation is CASSLAIGELFF.

The V and J genes are TRBV4-1 and TRBJ2-5; 8 bases line up with TRBD1. This CDR3 spans 14 amino acids. Per the germline V gene, CDR1 is MGHRA and CDR2 is YSYEKL. With 2 bases clipped from V and 5 bases from J, the junction kept 4 bases outside the gene matches. The CDR3 spells CASSQPQGVETQYF. The CDR3, as DNA: TGCGCCAGCAGCCAACCACAGGGGGTGGAGACCCAGTACTTC.

This clone was detected a few times. The chain joins TRBV5-1 to TRBJ2-7, with a tentative D call TRBD1 (5 bases). Trimming took off 2 bases at V and 5 bases at J, with 14 bases between the two ends. CDR1 SGHRS and CDR2 YFSETQ come from the germline V gene. The CDR3 sequence is 14 residues long. Here the CDR3 reads CASSFGAEEDEQYF. DNA of the CDR3: TGCGCCAGCAGCTTTGGGGCCGAGGAAGACGAGCAGTACTTC.

The CDR3 sequence is CASSTLAGVAANTGELFF. In DNA form, the CDR3 reads TGTGCCAGCAGCACGCTAGCCGGTGTTGCGGCGAACACCGGGGAGCTGTTTTTT. The chain uses TRBV27 and TRBJ2-2, with D tentatively TRBD2 (5 bases). The CDR3 is made up of 18 amino acids. Trimming shortened V by 6 bases and J by 0 bases, and 20 bases separated the two germline ends. CDR1 is MNHEY, CDR2 SMNVEV, per germline (reference sequence).

This clone turned up a few times. The chain employs TRBV2 and TRBJ1-6; D is unclear. CDR3 length: 15 amino acids. Between the trimmed V and J ends, which lost 7 bases and 5 bases, there was a span of 15 bases. Germline CDR1 is SNHLY and CDR2 is FYNNEI. The CDR3 DNA is TGTGCCAGCAACGCCAGGCTCTCGAATAATTCACCCCTCCACTTT. Protein product: CASNARLSNNSPLHF.

V and J are TRBV9 and TRBJ2-1; D is unclear. Looked up from germline, CDR1 is SGDLS and CDR2 is YYNGEE. V was trimmed by 0 bases and J by 7 bases, leaving 8 bases between them. The CDR3 sequence is 13 residues long. This CDR3 is CASSVGALNEQFF. The CDR3 DNA follows: TGTGCCAGCAGCGTAGGGGCTCTTAATGAGCAGTTCTTC.

This clone has a handful of counts. This chain connects TRBV19 to TRBJ2-1; TRBD2 agrees at 15 bases. The CDR3 is made up of 16 amino acids. The germline V gene encodes CDR1 LNHDA and CDR2 SQIVND (reference sequence). J lost 6 bases, V lost 4 bases, and 4 bases had no gene match. CDR3 loop: CASSRTSGRAGNEQFF. The CDR3 nucleotides are TGTGCCAGTAGTAGGACTAGCGGGAGGGCCGGCAATGAGCAGTTCTTC.

The chain employs TRBV19 and TRBJ1-4; unclear D gene. Germline CDR1 reads LNHDA; CDR2 reads SQIVND (reference sequence). CDR3 length: 15 residues. The V and J ends lost 6 bases and 5 bases respectively, with 16 bases between them. CDR3 sequence reads: CASRVLDRSNEKLFF. The CDR3 DNA reads as TGTGCCAGTAGGGTACTAGACCGATCCAATGAAAAACTGTTTTTT.

In its sample, this clone was seen many times. The sample has other DNA sequences that encode this CDR3 too. J is TRBJ2-1 and V is TRBV9; the match to TRBD2 covers 8 bases. This CDR3 is 16 amino acids long. Germline trimming cut 2 bases from V and 0 bases from J; bases unmatched to any gene: 4. Germline CDR1 and CDR2: SGDLS and YYNGEE. This CDR3 reads CASSVSGMSSYNEQFF. CDR3 coding DNA: TGTGCCAGCAGCGTTAGCGGGATGAGCTCCTACAATGAGCAGTTCTTC.

This clone was seen just once. The chain carries TRBV2 and TRBJ2-7; TRBD1 matches at 8 bases. The V and J ends lost 7 bases and 3 bases, in that order; junction bases with no gene match: 5. Germline CDR1 and CDR2: SNHLY and FYNNEI. CDR3 size: 13 residues. The CDR3 loop is CASIWTGNYEQYF. CDR3 in DNA: TGTGCCAGCATTTGGACAGGGAACTACGAGCAGTACTTC.

This chain connects TRBV3-1 (or the pseudogene TRBV3-2) to TRBJ2-7; 10 bases align to TRBD2. Germline V gene data show CDR1 as LGHDT and CDR2 as YNNKEL (reference sequence). The CDR3 has 14 amino acids. With 4 bases clipped from V and 0 bases from J, the junction kept 0 bases outside the gene matches. In DNA form, the CDR3 reads TGTGCCAGCAGCCGGACTAGCGGCTCCTACGAGCAGTACTTC. It encodes CASSRTSGSYEQYF.

The rearrangement joins TRBV7-9 to TRBJ1-3; a weak D match, TRBD1 (5 bases). Germline V CDR1 and CDR2: SEHNR, FQNEAQ (reference sequence). This CDR3 comprises 17 residues. Trimming took off 5 bases at V and 0 bases at J, with 17 bases between the two ends. DNA of the CDR3: TGTGCCAGCAGCCCTGCGGGACTCCGGAGCTCTGGAAACACCATATATTTT. Amino acid sequence: CASSPAGLRSSGNTIYF.

This clone was seen a handful of times. The V and J genes are TRBV5-1 and TRBJ2-2; 7 bases are shared with TRBD1. The germline V gene has CDR1 SGHRS and CDR2 YFSETQ. V was pared by 4 bases and J by 6 bases, with 3 bases of the junction left unmatched. This CDR3 contains 13 residues. The CDR3 DNA reads TGCGCCAGCAGCACAGGGGATCCCGGGGAGCTGTTTTTT. It encodes CASSTGDPGELFF.

This clone was found once. The chain recombines TRBV25-1 with TRBJ1-2; 7 bases are shared with TRBD1. Germline V gives CDR1 MGHDK, CDR2 SYGVNS. CDR3 length: 13 residues. V lost 6 bases and J lost 3; bases outside the gene matches: 4. In DNA form, the CDR3 reads TGTGCCAGCAGAGGACAGGTCGACTATGGCTACACCTTC. Translation gives CASRGQVDYGYTF.

CDR3 sequence (DNA): TGTGCCAGTAGTATAACAGGGGCAAACTATGGCTACACCTTC. It yields the protein CASSITGANYGYTF. The rearrangement joins TRBV19 to TRBJ1-2, with 7 bases fitting TRBD1. Trimming took 2 bases from V and 2 from J; bases not matched to a gene: 2. CDR1 and CDR2 (germline): LNHDA, SQIVND (reference sequence). This CDR3 has 14 amino acids.

The table lists this clone with a few counts. This chain joins TRBV2 and TRBJ1-6; possibly TRBD1 for D (6 bases). Trimming removed 10 bases from V and 9 bases from J, with 16 bases in between. The CDR3 runs to 13 residues. The germline gives CDR1 SNHLY, CDR2 FYNNEI. The CDR3 is CATKDRGGSPLHF. The DNA of the CDR3 is TGTGCCACCAAGGACAGAGGAGGTTCACCCCTCCACTTT.

This rearrangement joins TRBV28 to TRBJ2-2; 8 bases match TRBD1. J lost 1 base, V lost 5 bases, and 15 bases had no gene match. CDR1 is MDHEN and CDR2 is SYDVKM in the germline V gene. The CDR3 extends over 19 amino acids. CDR3 in DNA: TGTGCCAGCAGTCCACTAACCATCTTACAGGGGGTGAACACCGGGGAGCTGTTTTTT. Its translation: CASSPLTILQGVNTGELFF.

The chain is built from TRBV7-2 and TRBJ2-1; 13 bases line up with TRBD2. Looked up from germline, CDR1 is SGHTA and CDR2 is FQGNSA. With V trimmed by 5 bases and J by 9 bases, 10 bases remained unmatched. This CDR3 region has 16 residues. The CDR3 is CASSQGLAGSIGEQFF. The DNA of the CDR3 is TGTGCCAGCAGCCAGGGACTAGCGGGGAGTATTGGTGAGCAGTTCTTC. The full variable domain, in which reference TRBV7-2 and TRBJ2-1 provide the parts outside the CDR3, is GAGVSQSPSNKVTEKGKDVELRCDPISGHTALYWYRQSLGQGLEFLIYFQGNSAPDKSGLPSDRFSAERTGGSVSTLTIQRTQQEDSAVYLCASSQGLAGSIGEQFFGPGTRLTVL.

V and J are TRBV2 and TRBJ1-4; 8 nucleotides match TRBD1. V lost 1 base and J lost 8; bases outside the gene matches: 6. CDR1 is SNHLY, CDR2 FYNNEI, per germline. The CDR3 has 15 residues. CDR3 sequence (DNA): TGTGCCAGCAGTGAAGACAGGGGGTATAGGGAAAAACTGTTTTTT. Translation gives CASSEDRGYREKLFF.

This chain links TRBV4-1 with TRBJ1-1, with a tentative D call TRBD1 (6 bases). Trimming took off 0 bases at V and 0 bases at J, with 17 bases between the two ends. Germline-derived CDR1 and CDR2 are MGHRA and YSYEKL. The CDR3 runs 18 residues. CDR3 in amino acids: CASSQDRGQFPVNTEAFF. The DNA of the CDR3 is TGCGCCAGCAGCCAAGATCGAGGACAGTTCCCGGTGAACACTGAAGCTTTCTTT.

The V call is TRBV10-3, the J call TRBJ1-5; D may be TRBD1 (5 bases). This CDR3 has 12 amino acids. From germline, CDR1 is ENHRY and CDR2 SYGVKD. The ends were cut back, 9 bases at V and 5 bases at J, with 11 bases in the middle. The CDR3 sequence is CAIQTDDQPQHF. The CDR3 DNA reads TGTGCCATACAGACAGACGATCAGCCCCAGCATTTT.

This chain connects TRBV5-6 to TRBJ2-1, with D hard to call. Germline V CDR1 and CDR2: SGHDT, YYEEEE. V lost 0 bases and J lost 9, with 19 bases in between. The CDR3 totals 16 residues. The CDR3 loop reads CASSLGQNNPLSEQFF. Here the CDR3 DNA reads TGTGCCAGCAGCTTGGGACAAAATAATCCATTGAGTGAGCAGTTCTTC.

Regarding this clone: Other DNA sequences within the sample encode an identical CDR3. The chain joins TRBV5-1 to TRBJ1-4, with 7 bases aligning to TRBD1. With V trimmed by 0 bases and J by 0 bases, 2 bases remained unmatched. This CDR3 is 16 amino acids long. CDR1 is SGHRS and CDR2 is YFSETQ in the germline V gene. As DNA, the CDR3 is TGCGCCAGCAGCTTGGGTACAGGGGCAACTAATGAAAAACTGTTTTTT. This codes for CASSLGTGATNEKLFF.

This sequence joins TRBV3-1 (or the pseudogene TRBV3-2) and TRBJ2-2, with TRBD2 matching 9 bases. The CDR3 spans 16 residues. From germline, CDR1 is LGHDT and CDR2 YNNKEL (reference sequence). V was pared by 4 bases and J by 4 bases, with 7 bases of the junction left unmatched. CDR3 sequence reads: CASSPPGLATTGELFF. As DNA, the CDR3 is TGTGCCAGCAGCCCACCCGGACTAGCGACCACCGGGGAGCTGTTTTTT.

V gene TRBV28 combines with J gene TRBJ1-4; possibly TRBD1 for D (5 bases). Trimming removed 3 bases at V and 8 bases at J, with 16 bases between. The CDR3 contains 15 residues. The germline V gene has CDR1 MDHEN and CDR2 SYDVKM. The CDR3 nucleotides are TGTGCCAGCAGTTTGCCGGGCCGGGGGTACGAAAAACTGTTTTTT. As protein: CASSLPGRGYEKLFF.